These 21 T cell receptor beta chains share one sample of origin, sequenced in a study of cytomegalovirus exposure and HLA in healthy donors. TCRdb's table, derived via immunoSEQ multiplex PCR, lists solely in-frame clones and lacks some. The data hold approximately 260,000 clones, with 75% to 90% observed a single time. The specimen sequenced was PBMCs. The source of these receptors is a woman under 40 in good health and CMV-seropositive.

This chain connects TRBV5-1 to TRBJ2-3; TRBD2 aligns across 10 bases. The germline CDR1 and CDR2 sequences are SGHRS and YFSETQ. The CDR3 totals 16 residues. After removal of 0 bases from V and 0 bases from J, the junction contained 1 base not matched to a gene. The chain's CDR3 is CASSLEAGGSTDTQYF. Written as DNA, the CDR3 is TGCGCCAGCAGCTTGGAAGCGGGAGGGAGCACAGATACGCAGTATTTT.

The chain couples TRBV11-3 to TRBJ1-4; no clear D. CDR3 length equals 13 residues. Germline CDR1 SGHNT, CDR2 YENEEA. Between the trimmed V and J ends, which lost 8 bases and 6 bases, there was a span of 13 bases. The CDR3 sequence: CASVQRRYEKLFF. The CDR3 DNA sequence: TGTGCCAGCGTTCAGCGGAGATATGAAAAACTGTTTTTT.

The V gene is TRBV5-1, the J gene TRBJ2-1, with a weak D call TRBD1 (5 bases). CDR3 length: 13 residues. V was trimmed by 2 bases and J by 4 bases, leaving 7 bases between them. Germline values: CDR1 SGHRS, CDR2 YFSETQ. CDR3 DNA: TGCGCCAGCAGCTTAGACAGTTACAATGAGCAGTTCTTC. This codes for CASSLDSYNEQFF.

CDR3 region: CAWSGTSLYEQYF. DNA of the CDR3: TGTGCCTGGAGTGGGACTAGCCTTTACGAGCAGTACTTC. The chain recombines TRBV30 with TRBJ2-7; 8 nucleotides agree with TRBD2. The ends lost 1 base at V and 4 bases at J; junction bases unmatched: 3. CDR3 length: 13 residues. From germline, CDR1 is GTSNPN and CDR2 SVGIG (reference sequence). Full variable domain (rest looked up from reference TRBV30 and TRBJ2-7): SQTIHQWPATLVQPVGSPLSLECTVEGTSNPNLYWYRQAAGRGLQLLFYSVGIGQISSEVPQNLSASRPQDRQFILSSKKLLLSDSGFYLCAWSGTSLYEQYFGPGTRLTVT.

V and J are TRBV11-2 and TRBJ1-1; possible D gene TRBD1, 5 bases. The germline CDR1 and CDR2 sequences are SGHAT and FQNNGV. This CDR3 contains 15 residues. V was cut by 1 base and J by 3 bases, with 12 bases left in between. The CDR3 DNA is TGTGCCAGCAGCTTAGCCCGTCAGGGCCACACTGAAGCTTTCTTT. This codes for CASSLARQGHTEAFF.

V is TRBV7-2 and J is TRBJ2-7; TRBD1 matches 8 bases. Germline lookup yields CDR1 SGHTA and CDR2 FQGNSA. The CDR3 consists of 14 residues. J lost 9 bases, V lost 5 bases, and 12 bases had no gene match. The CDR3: CASSPRQGLPWQYF. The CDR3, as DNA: TGTGCCAGCAGCCCCCGACAGGGGCTGCCGTGGCAGTACTTC.

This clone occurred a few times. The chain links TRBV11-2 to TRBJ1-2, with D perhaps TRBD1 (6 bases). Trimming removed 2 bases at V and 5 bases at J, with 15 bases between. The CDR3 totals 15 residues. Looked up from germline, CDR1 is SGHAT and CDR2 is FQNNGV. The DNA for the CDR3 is TGTGCCAGCAGCTTATCGGCAGGGGTGGGGTATGGCTACACCTTC. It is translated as CASSLSAGVGYGYTF.

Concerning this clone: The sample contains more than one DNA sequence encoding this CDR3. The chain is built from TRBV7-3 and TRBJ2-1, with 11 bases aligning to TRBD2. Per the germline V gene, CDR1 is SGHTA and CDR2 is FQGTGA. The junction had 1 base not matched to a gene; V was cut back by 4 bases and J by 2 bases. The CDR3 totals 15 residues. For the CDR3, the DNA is TGTGCCAGCAGCTCGACTAGCGGGACCTACAATGAGCAGTTCTTC. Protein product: CASSSTSGTYNEQFF. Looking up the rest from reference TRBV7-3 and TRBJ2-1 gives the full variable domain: GAGVSQTPSNKVTEKGKYVELRCDPISGHTALYWYRQSLGQGPEFLIYFQGTGAADDSGLPNDRFFAVRPEGSVSTLKIQRTERGDSAVYLCASSSTSGTYNEQFFGPGTRLTVL.

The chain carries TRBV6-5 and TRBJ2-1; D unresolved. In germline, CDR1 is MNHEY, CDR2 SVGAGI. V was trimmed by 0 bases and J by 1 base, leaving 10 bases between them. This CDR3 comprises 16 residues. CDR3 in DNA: TGTGCCAGCAGTTACTCGCTGGCGGCATCCTACAATGAGCAGTTCTTC. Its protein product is CASSYSLAASYNEQFF.

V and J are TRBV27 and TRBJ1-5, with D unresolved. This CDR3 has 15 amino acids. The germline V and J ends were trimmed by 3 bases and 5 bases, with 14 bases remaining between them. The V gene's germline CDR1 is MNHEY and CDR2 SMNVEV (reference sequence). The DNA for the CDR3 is TGTGCCAGCAGTTTTAGTTCGTCAACCGATCAGCCCCAGCATTTT. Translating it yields CASSFSSSTDQPQHF.

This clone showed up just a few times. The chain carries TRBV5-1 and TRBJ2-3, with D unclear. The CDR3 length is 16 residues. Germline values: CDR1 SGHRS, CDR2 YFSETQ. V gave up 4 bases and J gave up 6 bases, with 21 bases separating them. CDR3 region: CASSPRLFQQIDTQYF. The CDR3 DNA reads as TGCGCCAGCAGCCCCCGTCTCTTCCAACAAATCGATACGCAGTATTTT.

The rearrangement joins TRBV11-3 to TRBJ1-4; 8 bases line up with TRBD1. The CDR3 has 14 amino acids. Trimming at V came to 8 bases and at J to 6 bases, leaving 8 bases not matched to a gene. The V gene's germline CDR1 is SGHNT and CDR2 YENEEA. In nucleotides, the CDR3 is TGTGCCAGCTCAAATCAGGGGGCCGATGAAAAACTGTTTTTT. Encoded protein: CASSNQGADEKLFF.

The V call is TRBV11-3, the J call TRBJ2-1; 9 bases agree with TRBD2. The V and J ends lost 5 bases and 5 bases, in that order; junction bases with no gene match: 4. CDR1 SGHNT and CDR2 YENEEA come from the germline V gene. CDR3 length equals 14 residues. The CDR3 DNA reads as TGTGCCAGCAGCGTGACTAGCGGCCACAATGAGCAGTTCTTC. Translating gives CASSVTSGHNEQFF.

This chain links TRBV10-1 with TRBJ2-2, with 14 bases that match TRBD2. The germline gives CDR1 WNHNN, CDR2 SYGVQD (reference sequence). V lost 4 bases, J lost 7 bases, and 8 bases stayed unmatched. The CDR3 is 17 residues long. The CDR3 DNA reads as TGCGCCAGCAGTGGGACCGGGACTAGCGGGAGCGTCGGGGAGCTGTTTTTT. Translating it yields CASSGTGTSGSVGELFF.

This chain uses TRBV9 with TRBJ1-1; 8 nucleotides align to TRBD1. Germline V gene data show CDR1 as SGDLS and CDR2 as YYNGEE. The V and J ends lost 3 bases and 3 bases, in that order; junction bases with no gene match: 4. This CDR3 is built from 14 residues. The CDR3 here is CASSAGQGHTEAFF. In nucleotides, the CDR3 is TGTGCCAGCAGCGCCGGACAGGGACACACTGAAGCTTTCTTT.

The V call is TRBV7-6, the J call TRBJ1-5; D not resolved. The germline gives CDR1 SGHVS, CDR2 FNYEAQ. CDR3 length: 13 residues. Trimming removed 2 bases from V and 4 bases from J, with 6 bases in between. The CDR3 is CASSLNLNQPQHF. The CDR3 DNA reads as TGTGCCAGCAGCTTAAATTTAAATCAGCCCCAGCATTTT.

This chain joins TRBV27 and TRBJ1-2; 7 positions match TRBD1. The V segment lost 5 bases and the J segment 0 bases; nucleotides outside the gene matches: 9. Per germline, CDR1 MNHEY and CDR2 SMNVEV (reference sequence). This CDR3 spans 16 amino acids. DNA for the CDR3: TGTGCCAGCAGTAAAAACCGGGACAGATCTAACTATGGCTACACCTTC. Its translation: CASSKNRDRSNYGYTF.

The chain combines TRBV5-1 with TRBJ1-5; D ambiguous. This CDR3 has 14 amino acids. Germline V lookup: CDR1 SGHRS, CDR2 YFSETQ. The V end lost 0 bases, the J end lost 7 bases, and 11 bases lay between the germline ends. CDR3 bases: TGCGCCAGCAGCTTGGATGGAGGGAGGCAGCCCCAGCATTTT. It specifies CASSLDGGRQPQHF.

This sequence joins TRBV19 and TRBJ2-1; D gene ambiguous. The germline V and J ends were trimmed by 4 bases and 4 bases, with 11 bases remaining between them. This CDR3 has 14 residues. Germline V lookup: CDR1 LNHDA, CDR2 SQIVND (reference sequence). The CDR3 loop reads CASSTWAGYNEQFF. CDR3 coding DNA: TGTGCCAGTAGTACATGGGCCGGATACAATGAGCAGTTCTTC.

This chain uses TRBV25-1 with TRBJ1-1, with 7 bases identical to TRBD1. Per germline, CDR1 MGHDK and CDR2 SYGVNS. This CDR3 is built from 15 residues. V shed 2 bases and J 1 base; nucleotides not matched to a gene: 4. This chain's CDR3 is CASSELYRGNTEAFF. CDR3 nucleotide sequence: TGTGCCAGCAGTGAACTCTACAGGGGGAACACTGAAGCTTTCTTT.

CDR3 loop: CASSRDSGNTIYF. The CDR3, as DNA: TGTGCCAGCTCACGAGACTCTGGAAACACCATATATTTT. The chain links TRBV18 to TRBJ1-3; D unclear. The CDR3 extends over 13 amino acids. CDR1 is KGHSH and CDR2 is LQKENI in the germline V gene. Trimming cost V 4 bases and J 0 bases, with 4 bases left between them.